The 12 T cell receptor beta chains listed next were all sequenced from one sample in a study of T-cell reconstitution after alpha-beta-depleted transplantation in children. Unique molecular identifiers featured in how the TCRbeta library was prepared. TCRdb passed the PCR reads through MiXCR, listing each CDR3 protein once. The sample records hundreds of thousands of distinct CDR3 sequences, 10% to 15% being singletons. Specimen: PBMCs, mostly from graft donor cells, collected 360 days after TCRalphabeta/CD19-depleted stem cell transplant. Every receptor here comes from a male patient younger than 18 who had a stem cell transplant for acute myeloid leukemia, so the T cells may come from the graft donor.

This clonotype has ten or more counts. The chain is built from TRBV4-3 and TRBJ2-7; no definite D call. Germline V gives CDR1 LGHNA, CDR2 YSLEER. V was clipped by 4 bases and J by 6 bases, with 16 bases between them. This CDR3 is built from 14 residues. The DNA of the CDR3 is TGCGCCAGCAGCCTTCTCATGGATCGAGGCGAGCAGTACTTC. Amino acids: CASSLLMDRGEQYF.

This clonotype was seen more than once but under ten times. The V gene is TRBV18, the J gene TRBJ2-5; D is uncertain. The V end was cut by 3 bases, the J end by 1 base, with 12 bases between. This CDR3 has 15 amino acids. CDR1 is KGHSH and CDR2 is LQKENI in the germline V gene. The CDR3 nucleotides are TGTGCCAGCTCACCTACCTCTAGGACCCAAGAGACCCAGTACTTC. Amino acids: CASSPTSRTQETQYF.

This chain connects TRBV5-1 to TRBJ2-1; D gene unclear. V dropped 0 bases and J dropped 0 bases, with 10 bases sitting between them. The CDR3 runs to 16 residues. CDR1 is SGHRS and CDR2 is YFSETQ in the germline V gene. Here the CDR3 DNA reads TGCGCCAGCAGCTTGGCCGGCGACCACTCCTACAATGAGCAGTTCTTC. This sequence encodes CASSLAGDHSYNEQFF.

This clonotype was seen a few times. This chain joins TRBV20-1 and TRBJ2-3; TRBD2 agrees at 16 bases. Germline loops: CDR1 DFQATT, CDR2 SNEGSKA (reference sequence). J gave up 5 bases and V 0 bases, and 20 bases lay outside the gene matches. The CDR3 covers 22 residues. The CDR3: CSAREGPSGTSGRALVGDTQYF. In DNA form, the CDR3 reads TGCAGTGCTAGAGAAGGCCCATCCGGGACTAGCGGGAGGGCCTTAGTGGGAGATACGCAGTATTTT.

The rearrangement joins TRBV7-2 to TRBJ2-2; D tentatively reads TRBD1 or TRBD2 (6 bases each). The CDR3 extends over 14 amino acids. CDR1 is SGHTA, CDR2 FQGNSA, per germline. V dropped 5 bases and J dropped 7 bases, with 14 bases sitting between them. CDR3 DNA: TGTGCCAGCAGCATCTCGGGGGCTCTCGGGGAGCTGTTTTTT. Translation gives CASSISGALGELFF.

This sequence joins TRBV7-8 and TRBJ2-7, with D possibly TRBD2 on 5 matching bases. Germline values: CDR1 SGHVS, CDR2 FQNEAQ. This CDR3 has 16 amino acids. V was clipped by 2 bases and J by 2 bases, with 16 bases between them. The CDR3 nucleotides read TGTGCCAGCAGCTTAAGGGTAGGACTGTCCGCCTACGAGCAGTACTTC. Its translation: CASSLRVGLSAYEQYF.

This chain joins TRBV7-2 and TRBJ2-7; the D call may be TRBD1 or TRBD2 (5 bases each). This CDR3 comprises 12 residues. Germline values: CDR1 SGHTA, CDR2 FQGNSA. V was pared by 1 base and J by 12 bases, with 13 bases between. The chain's CDR3 is CASSLGGRGWYF. The CDR3 DNA sequence: TGTGCCAGCAGCTTAGGGGGGAGAGGGTGGTACTTC.

Many counts were recorded for this clonotype. The chain has TRBV6-2 or TRBV6-3 and TRBJ2-1; 10 bases are a match to TRBD2. V dropped 3 bases and J dropped 9; count of bases not matched to a gene: 11. CDR1 and CDR2 from the germline V gene are MNHEY and SVGEGT. This CDR3 is built from 16 residues. CDR3 sequence (DNA): TGTGCCAGCAGTTATTCCGTAGCGGGAGGCCGGGGTGAGCAGTTCTTC. Amino acids: CASSYSVAGGRGEQFF.

There are many counts of this clonotype. The chain is built from TRBV2 and TRBJ2-3; 11 nucleotides match TRBD2. Germline lookup yields CDR1 SNHLY and CDR2 FYNNEI. Unmatched junction bases numbered 9, after V lost 3 bases and J lost 4 bases. This CDR3 is built from 17 residues. The CDR3 loop reads CASSDLAGGNEADTQYF. DNA for the CDR3: TGTGCCAGCAGTGATCTAGCGGGAGGAAATGAGGCAGATACGCAGTATTTT.

At least ten counts were recorded for this clonotype. The rearrangement uses TRBV5-1 and TRBJ1-4, with 7 bases lining up with TRBD1. Looked up from germline, CDR1 is SGHRS and CDR2 is YFSETQ. V trimming: 1 base; J trimming: 3 bases; junction bases outside the gene matches: 3. The CDR3 runs 15 residues. CDR3 nucleotides: TGCGCCAGCAGCTTGAAGGGGGCACCTAATGAAAAACTGTTTTTT. Protein: CASSLKGAPNEKLFF.

A few counts support this clonotype. The chain has TRBV28 and TRBJ2-1; 8 bases agree with TRBD2. The CDR3 contains 16 residues. V was clipped by 6 bases and J by 0 bases; unmatched bases: 7. CDR1 and CDR2 from the germline V gene are MDHEN and SYDVKM. Written as DNA, the CDR3 is TGTGCCAGCAGGCGGGGGGCAGAGAGCTCCTACAATGAGCAGTTCTTC. It codes for CASRRGAESSYNEQFF.

This sequence joins TRBV29-1 and TRBJ1-2, with 9 bases that match TRBD1. This CDR3 has 15 residues. Germline V CDR1 and CDR2: SQVTM, ANQGSEA. With 6 bases clipped from V and 4 bases from J, the junction kept 12 bases outside the gene matches. The CDR3 protein is CSVGQGRVRGYGYTF. CDR3 coding DNA: TGCAGCGTGGGACAGGGAAGAGTACGGGGCTATGGCTACACCTTC.